Here is one TCR beta chain with its context. This clone's antigen is unknown. There are no base qualities to consult, and no much larger clone falls within one base. Libraries were made using the immunoSEQ multiplex PCR assay. A mixture of 60 forward primers for TCR Vbeta segments and 13 reverse primers for TCR Jbeta segments was used in the multiplex PCR. Amplification of the CDR3 region of rearranged TCR beta genes was performed with a multiplex PCR assay on genomic DNA. On the Illumina HiSeq System, the amplified TCR beta libraries were sequenced as 87-base-pair reads. As for the original processing: In a later analysis, roughly 80 million unique TCR beta chains were counted across the roughly 700 repertoires, and roughly 10 million of these chains were shared by at least two donors. To remove PCR and sequencing errors, raw reads were error-corrected and collapsed into unique sequences using a nearest-neighbor algorithm that merged closely related sequences. Alignment of CDR3 sequences to IMGT reference sequences was used to assign V, D and J gene segments. Each retained sequence needed at least a six-nucleotide match to both a V gene segment and a J gene segment. Rearrangements were classified as productive when the CDR3 lacked stop codons and remained in frame with V and J, and all other rearrangements were classified as non-productive. CDR3 was defined by IMGT convention, running from the second conserved V-encoded cysteine to the conserved J-encoded phenylalanine. The earlier analysis of 587 of the donors excluded sequences that lacked an unambiguous match to a single V gene segment. In an earlier analysis of almost 600 of the donors, a V segment was called functional when productive rearrangements were above 56.7%, and segregating when the standard deviation between donors exceeded 5%. A statistical classification framework was built to diagnose cytomegalovirus status from the catalog of TCR beta chain sequences. In a later analysis, V and J genes were assigned by comparing TCR nucleotide sequences against IMGT/GENE-DB human TR gene sequences. A later analysis assigned CDR3 sequences and most-parsimonious VDJ recombination scenarios with the TCRdist pipeline. In a later analysis, each TCR beta chain was defined by its CDR3 amino acid sequence together with its V-gene family, and reads lacking a unique V-gene family were excluded. As a way to deal with suspected cross-contamination and a sequencing artifact, a later analysis dropped 450 to 600 nucleotide sequences that were highly shared and had low generation probability. For each public chain, a later analysis derived a clonal expansion index from normalized ranks of inferred template counts within each repertoire. A later analysis computed generation probabilities with a VDJ recombination model fitted to out-of-frame rearrangements, and checked the results against IGoR. In a later analysis, TCR-TCR, TCR-HLA and TCR-CMV co-occurrence was scored with hypergeometric tests, and a repertoire-size bias correction was applied to TCR pairs. To estimate false discovery rates, a later analysis permuted the HLA or CMV assignments 20 times. In a later analysis, co-occurring TCRs were grouped with DBSCAN, and TCRdist sequence similarity was added when clustering was performed within HLA-allele-positive subsets. Repertoires with fewer than 30,000 or more than 120,000 public chains were left out of co-occurrence clustering, as were a handful of repertoires with anomalous nucleotide sharing. TCRdb's version of the immuneACCESS table is confined to in-frame rearrangements and falls short of the full clone set. An unresolved V gene accounts for under half of the shortfall where checked; the remainder is of unknown origin. The V and J calls and clone size are taken from that table; D and trimming were inferred from the DNA. For this sample the table gives about 250,000 clones, of which around 80% were detected only once. About 0.5% of the sample rests with the top ten.

This record comes from a study of cytomegalovirus exposure and HLA in healthy donors (dated by TCRdb to 2016 to 2017). General notes on the study: An earlier analysis of some 600 of the donors reported under 300 Gb of sequence data and 117 million unique TCR beta sequences obtained from around 170 million T cells. An early release covering 500 to 750 HLA-typed donors comprised approximately 290 gigabases of sequencing data and around 85 million unique TCR sequences. Of the 300 to 500 genotyped donors, more than 75% were placed in the genetic ancestry cluster associated with self-reported Caucasian donors. The aim of the study was to test whether cataloging public T cell receptors could identify signatures of past pathogen exposure. Using immunosequencing, the study profiled T cell repertoires from 666 subjects and related those repertoires to cytomegalovirus serostatus. A separate validation cohort of roughly 130 different subjects was used in addition to the roughly 700-subject first cohort. To predict cytomegalovirus infection status, the study combined high-throughput TCR immunosequencing, statistical association of individual TCRs with disease status, and machine learning. A later analysis re-examined previously published TCR beta repertoires from 500 to 700 donors and added high-resolution HLA genotyping to investigate patterns of TCR occurrence. The later analysis used no new phenotypic data to find candidate immune exposures, relying instead on TCR beta sequences and their occurrence across donors. An earlier analysis of around 580 of the donors used high-throughput TCR beta sequencing to judge whether each TCR beta V gene segment behaved as functional or pseudogenic. Donor age, sex, ethnicity and CMV serostatus were compiled together with the repertoire data. In a later genetic analysis, genome-wide SNP genotypes for about 65% of the roughly 700 donors were used, and that subset was treated as a discovery cohort. Every discovery cohort repertoire had been produced on one sequencing platform. HLA typing included class I and class II loci at four-digit resolution. The number of donors typed differed by locus, with about 629-630 for A, B, C, DRB1 and DQB1, roughly 520 for DQA1, 606 for DPA1, and some 470 for DPB1. About five DR-DQ haplotypes were treated as single units for association and clustering because of strong linkage in the cohort. Among some 400 genotyped donors of the cohort, an average of about 240,000 unique TCR beta nucleotide sequences were sequenced per donor, around 20% of them non-productive.

The cohort comprised around 700 healthy bone marrow donors. All cohort members were sampled while nominally healthy, although unrecorded immune exposures were likely present. The donor was CMV seronegative and belonged to the group of roughly 330 seronegative cohort members. A peripheral blood sample was collected from each donor, and TCR beta sequencing was performed on peripheral blood mononuclear cells. Genomic DNA was extracted from the blood cell samples with the Qiagen DNeasy Blood Extraction Kit. The CDR3 runs 13 residues from the cysteine to the phenylalanine. Solely the CDR3 DNA is kept, with 39 bases framed from the first base. CDR1 and CDR2 (KGHSH, LQKENI) derive from the germline V gene. Trimmed from V: 4 bases; trimmed from J: 4 bases; junction bases lacking a gene match: 3. General conclusions and limits of the study: About 17 rarely observed V segments, including chromosome 9 orphons, were excluded from the earlier analysis of approximately 500 of the donors because counts were too low. An earlier analysis of around 600 of the donors showed that most TCR beta V segments appeared in productive rearrangements either about 87% or about 30% of the time, which broadly matched IMGT annotations. Presence/absence analyses assumed roughly uniform sequencing depth across donors, an assumption that may not hold. Compared with equally common non-associated chains, HLA-associated TCR beta chains in a later analysis were more clonally expanded and had lower generation probabilities. A later analysis reported that several top co-occurrence clusters appeared linked to parvovirus B19, influenza, CMV and Epstein-Barr virus. It was suggested by the authors that the approach could potentially be generalized to other disease states and immunological phenotypes. Some IMGT-functional V segments, including TRBV6-2 and TRBV6-3, could not be distinguished by the 87-base-pair reads and were therefore excluded. In vitro tests confirmed that three of the cytomegalovirus-associated TCR beta chains recognize cytomegalovirus antigens. Because HLA typing was unavailable for some donors at each locus, only the typed subset was used in association tests. In the study, 150 to 200 TCR beta chains were listed as associated with cytomegalovirus. A cluster of highly shared sequence variants was judged likely to be a technical artifact of the sequencing pipeline. Specific HLA alleles were associated with 16,951 TCR beta sequences at a false discovery rate of 0.05 in a later analysis. The only immune exposure information available for the cohort was CMV serostatus. Across donors, most TCR sequences were observed very rarely, whereas some public TCRs were present in many individuals. In this cohort, only TCR beta chains were sequenced, and detectable features were limited by the absence of alpha or paired-chain data. Correlated functional status among segregating V segments might be attributable to linkage disequilibrium, but an unknown experimental factor could not be ruled out. Most CMV-associated TCR beta chains appeared to be HLA-restricted in a later analysis, and the HLA associations seemed to be driven largely by CMV exposure. V-gene and J-gene trimming of TCR beta chains was associated with a missense DCLRE1C variant in a later genetic analysis, and the association was replicated in an independent cohort. According to a later analysis, TCR association rates differed among HLA loci, with DRB1 alleles showing the most associated TCRs and HLA-C alleles showing the fewest. A further reported finding was that TCR beta sequences accurately predicted the HLA-A and HLA-B alleles for most subjects in the first cohort. When HLA alleles, especially DR and DQ, strongly co-occurred, attributing TCR associations to individual alleles was difficult. Compared with the approximately 720-donor mean, donors in an Asian-associated ancestry cluster had fewer N-insertions in productive TCRs, according to a later genetic analysis. The classifier was reported to diagnose cytomegalovirus status with high specificity and sensitivity in both the original and validation cohorts.

Sequenced input: PBMCs. The source is a boy aged 10-17 years in good health and CMV-seronegative. The chain employs TRBV18 and TRBJ2-7, with 8 bases in between that match TRBD2. The CDR3 loop reads CASSLAGGYEQYF. The nucleotide sequence reads as follows: TGTGCCAGCTCACTCGCGGGAGGTTACGAGCAGTACTTC.